This entry lists 10 T cell receptor beta chains sequenced from one sample in a study of T cell responses to AZD1222 COVID-19 vaccine. Measured with immunoSEQ multiplex PCR; TCRdb has only the in-frame clones, and not every one. The sample lists approximately 150,000 clones; 80% to 95% were seen once. This material consisted of peripheral blood, taken on day 0 of AZD1222 vaccination. These receptors all come from an adult in good health.

The chain combines TRBV18 with TRBJ2-6; D gene unclear. This CDR3 has 14 residues. V was trimmed by 2 bases and J by 4 bases, leaving 6 bases between them. Germline V CDR1 and CDR2: KGHSH, LQKENI. The CDR3 nucleotides read TGTGCCAGCTCACCATCCCCAGGGGCCAACGTCCTGACTTTC. It codes for CASSPSPGANVLTF.

V gene TRBV19 combines with J gene TRBJ1-5, with no clear D. CDR1 is LNHDA and CDR2 is SQIVND in the germline V gene (reference sequence). The CDR3 totals 12 residues. Trimming cost V 7 bases and J 3 bases, with 7 bases left between them. The chain's CDR3 is CASIRANQPQHF. In nucleotides, the CDR3 is TGTGCCAGTATCCGGGCCAATCAGCCCCAGCATTTT. The full variable domain, rest sourced from reference TRBV19 and TRBJ1-5, is DGGITQSPKYLFRKEGQNVTLSCEQNLNHDAMYWYRQDPGQGLRLIYYSQIVNDFQKGDIAEGYSVSREKKESFPLTVTSAQKNPTAFYLCASIRANQPQHFGDGTRLSIL.

The V and J genes are TRBV30 and TRBJ1-4; unclear D gene. Trimming cost V 0 bases and J 12 bases, with 17 bases left between them. The CDR3 extends over 14 amino acids. Looked up from germline, CDR1 is GTSNPN and CDR2 is SVGIG (reference sequence). CDR3 protein: CAWSVRFPTSQLFF. The CDR3 nucleotides are TGTGCCTGGAGTGTACGATTCCCCACGAGTCAACTGTTTTTT.

This chain joins TRBV5-1 and TRBJ2-5, with D unresolved. CDR1 is SGHRS and CDR2 is YFSETQ in the germline V gene. The CDR3 has 14 amino acids. Trimming took off 1 base at V and 4 bases at J, with 11 bases between the two ends. The CDR3 sequence is CASSLKPRGETQYF. The DNA for the CDR3 is TGCGCCAGCAGCTTGAAGCCCAGAGGAGAGACCCAGTACTTC.

The CDR3 DNA sequence: TGTGCCAGCAGCTTAATTTGGGAGGGAAACACCATATATTTT. Translating gives CASSLIWEGNTIYF. J is TRBJ1-3 and V is TRBV7-9; no definite D call. This CDR3 has 14 amino acids. Germline assignment: CDR1 SEHNR and CDR2 FQNEAQ (reference sequence). V was shortened by 2 bases and J by 4 bases, with 9 bases between the two germline ends.

This clone was seen a few times. The chain employs TRBV11-3 and TRBJ1-1; tentative D call: TRBD1 (6 bases). CDR3 length: 13 amino acids. The V gene's germline CDR1 is SGHNT and CDR2 YENEEA. The V end was cut by 5 bases, the J end by 2 bases, with 9 bases between. The CDR3 loop reads CASSPGGNTEAFF. The CDR3 DNA is TGTGCCAGCAGCCCGGGGGGCAACACTGAAGCTTTCTTT.

This clone was detected once. J is TRBJ2-7 and V is TRBV5-4; the match to TRBD2 covers 13 bases. Germline V CDR1 and CDR2: SGHNT, YYREEE (reference sequence). With 2 bases clipped from V and 6 bases from J, the junction kept 5 bases outside the gene matches. There are 15 residues in the CDR3. CDR3 in amino acids: CASSFGTSGVPEQYF. CDR3 DNA: TGTGCCAGCAGCTTCGGGACTAGCGGGGTCCCCGAGCAGTACTTC.

The chain uses TRBV30 and TRBJ1-1, with TRBD1 identical over 11 bases. This CDR3 has 15 residues. Germline assignment: CDR1 GTSNPN and CDR2 SVGIG (reference sequence). Unmatched junction bases numbered 7, after V lost 4 bases and J lost 3 bases. CDR3 in DNA: TGTGCCTGGACCGGACAGGGGGCTTTTTACACTGAAGCTTTCTTT. Translating it yields CAWTGQGAFYTEAFF.

A single count supports this clone. The rearrangement uses TRBV20-1 and TRBJ2-1; no clear D. The CDR3 has 11 residues. The germline V gene has CDR1 DFQATT and CDR2 SNEGSKA (reference sequence). Trimming shortened V by 3 bases and J by 4 bases, and 4 bases separated the two germline ends. As DNA, the CDR3 is TGCAGTGCTAGTTTTTACAATGAGCAGTTCTTC. Protein sequence: CSASFYNEQFF.

This clone was found a few times. The chain combines TRBV11-1 with TRBJ2-7; no clear D. Germline V lookup: CDR1 SGHAT, CDR2 FQDESV (reference sequence). V lost 5 bases, J lost 2 bases, and 13 bases lay in between. This CDR3 is 14 amino acids long. CDR3 sequence (DNA): TGTGCCAGCAGCCGGAACCGTGCAACCTACGAGCAGTACTTC. Its translation is CASSRNRATYEQYF.